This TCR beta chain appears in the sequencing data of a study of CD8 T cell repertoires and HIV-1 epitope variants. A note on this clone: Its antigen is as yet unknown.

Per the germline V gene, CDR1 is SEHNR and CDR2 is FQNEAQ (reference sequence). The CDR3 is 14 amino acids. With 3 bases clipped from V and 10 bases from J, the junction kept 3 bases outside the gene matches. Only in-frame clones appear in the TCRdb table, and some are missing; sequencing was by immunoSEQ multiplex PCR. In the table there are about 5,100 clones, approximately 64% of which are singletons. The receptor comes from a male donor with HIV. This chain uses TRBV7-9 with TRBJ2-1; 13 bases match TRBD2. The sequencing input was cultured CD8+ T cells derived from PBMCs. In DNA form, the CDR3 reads TGTGCCAGCAGCTTTGGGACTAGCGGGACAGAGCAGTTCTTC. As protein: CASSFGTSGTEQFF. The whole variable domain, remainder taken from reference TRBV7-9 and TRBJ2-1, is DTGVSQNPRHKITKRGQNVTFRCDPISEHNRLYWYRQTLGQGPEFLTYFQNEAQLEKSRLLSDRFSAERPKGSFSTLEIQRTEQGDSAMYLCASSFGTSGTEQFFGPGTRLTVL.